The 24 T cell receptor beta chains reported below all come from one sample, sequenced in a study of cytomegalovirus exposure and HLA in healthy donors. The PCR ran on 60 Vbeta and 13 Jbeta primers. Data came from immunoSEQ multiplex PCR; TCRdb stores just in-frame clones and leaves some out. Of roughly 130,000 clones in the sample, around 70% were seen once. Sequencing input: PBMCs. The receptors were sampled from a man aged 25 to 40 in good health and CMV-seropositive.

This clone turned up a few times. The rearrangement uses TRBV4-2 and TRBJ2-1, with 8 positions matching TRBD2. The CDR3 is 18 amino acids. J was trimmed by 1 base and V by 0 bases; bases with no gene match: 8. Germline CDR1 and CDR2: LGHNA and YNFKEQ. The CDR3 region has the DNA TGTGCCAGCAGCCAAGATGGAAGAAGCGGGAGATCCTACAATGAGCAGTTCTTC. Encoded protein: CASSQDGRSGRSYNEQFF.

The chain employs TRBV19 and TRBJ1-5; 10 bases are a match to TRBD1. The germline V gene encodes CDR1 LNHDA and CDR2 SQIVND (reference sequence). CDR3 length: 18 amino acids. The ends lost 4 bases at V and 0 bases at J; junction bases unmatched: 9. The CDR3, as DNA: TGTGCCAGTAGTACATGGACAGGGGGTTACTATAGCAATCAGCCCCAGCATTTT. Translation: CASSTWTGGYYSNQPQHF.

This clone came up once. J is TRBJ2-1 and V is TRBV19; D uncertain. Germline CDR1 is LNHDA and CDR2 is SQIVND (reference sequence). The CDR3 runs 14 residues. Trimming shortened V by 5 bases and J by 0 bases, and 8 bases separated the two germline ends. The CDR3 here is CASSHPSSYNEQFF. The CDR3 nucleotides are TGTGCCAGTAGTCATCCGAGCTCCTACAATGAGCAGTTCTTC.

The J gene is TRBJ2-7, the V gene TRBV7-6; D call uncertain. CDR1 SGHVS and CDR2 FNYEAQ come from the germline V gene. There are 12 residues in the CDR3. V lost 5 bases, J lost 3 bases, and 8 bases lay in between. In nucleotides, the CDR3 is TGTGCCAGCAGCCTTACATTCTACGAGCAGTACTTC. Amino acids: CASSLTFYEQYF.

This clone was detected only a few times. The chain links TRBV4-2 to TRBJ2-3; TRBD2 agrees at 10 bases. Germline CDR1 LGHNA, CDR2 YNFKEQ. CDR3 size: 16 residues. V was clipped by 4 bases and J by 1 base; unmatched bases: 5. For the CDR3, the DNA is TGTGCCAGCAGCCCCCTAGCGGGAGCGGGCACAGATACGCAGTATTTT. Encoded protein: CASSPLAGAGTDTQYF.

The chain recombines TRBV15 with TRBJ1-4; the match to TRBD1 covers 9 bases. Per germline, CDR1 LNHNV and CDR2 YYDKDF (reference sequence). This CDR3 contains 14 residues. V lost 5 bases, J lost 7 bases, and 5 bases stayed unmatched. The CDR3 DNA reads TGTGCCACCAGCCAGGGACAGGGCAGTGAAAAACTGTTTTTT. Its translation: CATSQGQGSEKLFF.

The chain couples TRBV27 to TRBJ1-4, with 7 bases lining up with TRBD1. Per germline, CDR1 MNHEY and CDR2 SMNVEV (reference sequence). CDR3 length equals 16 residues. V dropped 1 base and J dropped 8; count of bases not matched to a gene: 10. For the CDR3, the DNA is TGTGCCAGCAGTTTATTGTCCCTGACAGGGCCCGAAAAACTGTTTTTT. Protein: CASSLLSLTGPEKLFF.

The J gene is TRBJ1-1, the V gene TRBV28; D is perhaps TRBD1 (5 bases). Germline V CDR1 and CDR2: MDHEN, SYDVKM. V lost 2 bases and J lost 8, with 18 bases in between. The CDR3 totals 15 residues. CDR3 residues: CASSLRRDARREAFF. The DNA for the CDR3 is TGTGCCAGCAGTTTAAGGCGGGACGCACGTAGGGAAGCTTTCTTT.

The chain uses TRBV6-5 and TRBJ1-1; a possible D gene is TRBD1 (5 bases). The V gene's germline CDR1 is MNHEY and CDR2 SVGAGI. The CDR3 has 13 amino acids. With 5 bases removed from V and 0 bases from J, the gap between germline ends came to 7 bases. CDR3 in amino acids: CASSTGLNTEAFF. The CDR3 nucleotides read TGTGCCAGCAGTACAGGACTGAACACTGAAGCTTTCTTT.

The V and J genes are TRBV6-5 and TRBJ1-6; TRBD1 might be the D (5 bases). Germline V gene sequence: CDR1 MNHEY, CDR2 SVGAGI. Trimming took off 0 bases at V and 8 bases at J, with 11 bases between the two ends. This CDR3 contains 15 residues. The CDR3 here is CASSYSGQVYSPLHF. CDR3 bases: TGTGCCAGCAGTTACTCCGGACAAGTGTATTCACCCCTCCACTTT.

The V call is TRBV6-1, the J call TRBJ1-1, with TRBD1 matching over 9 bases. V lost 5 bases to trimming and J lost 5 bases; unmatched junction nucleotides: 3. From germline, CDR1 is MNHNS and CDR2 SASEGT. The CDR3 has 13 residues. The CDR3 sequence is CASSWDRETEAFF. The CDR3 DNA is TGTGCCAGCAGTTGGGACAGGGAAACTGAAGCTTTCTTT.

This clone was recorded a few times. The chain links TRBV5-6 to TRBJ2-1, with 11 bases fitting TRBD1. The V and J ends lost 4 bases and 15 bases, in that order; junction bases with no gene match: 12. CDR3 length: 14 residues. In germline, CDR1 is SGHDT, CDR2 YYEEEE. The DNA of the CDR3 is TGTGCCAGCAGCCTAGGACAGGGGGCGCTACGGAGGTTCTTC. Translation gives CASSLGQGALRRFF.

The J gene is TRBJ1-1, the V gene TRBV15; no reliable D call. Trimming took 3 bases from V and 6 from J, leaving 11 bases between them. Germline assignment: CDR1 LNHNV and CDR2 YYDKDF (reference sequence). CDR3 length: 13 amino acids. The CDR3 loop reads CATSSVRGPEAFF. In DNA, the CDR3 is TGTGCCACCAGCAGCGTACGAGGGCCTGAAGCTTTCTTT.

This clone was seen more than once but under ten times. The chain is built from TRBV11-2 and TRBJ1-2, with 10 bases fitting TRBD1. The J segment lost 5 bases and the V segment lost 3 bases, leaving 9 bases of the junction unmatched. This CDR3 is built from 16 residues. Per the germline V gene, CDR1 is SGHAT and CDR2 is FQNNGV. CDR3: CASSLDAGTGVYGYTF. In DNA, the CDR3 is TGTGCCAGCAGCTTGGACGCCGGGACAGGGGTGTATGGCTACACCTTC.

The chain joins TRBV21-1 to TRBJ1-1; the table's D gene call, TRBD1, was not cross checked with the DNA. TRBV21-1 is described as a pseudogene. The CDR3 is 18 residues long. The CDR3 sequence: CASSKGSDRGYENTEAFF. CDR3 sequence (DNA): TGTGCCAGCAGCAAAGGTTCCGACAGGGGGTACGAGAACACTGAAGCTTTCTTT.

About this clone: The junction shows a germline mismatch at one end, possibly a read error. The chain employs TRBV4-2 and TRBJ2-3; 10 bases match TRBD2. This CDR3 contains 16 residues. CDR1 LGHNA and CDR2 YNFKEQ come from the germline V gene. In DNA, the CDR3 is TGTGCCAGCAGCCAAGAGTCCCAGCGGGAGGGAGATACGAAGTATTTT. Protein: CASSQESQREGDTKYF.

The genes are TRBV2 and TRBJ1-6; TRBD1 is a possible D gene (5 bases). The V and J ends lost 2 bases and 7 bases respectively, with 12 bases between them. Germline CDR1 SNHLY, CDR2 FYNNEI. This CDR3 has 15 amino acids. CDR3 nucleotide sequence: TGTGCCAGCAGTGAATTTAGCAGGGTGAATTCACCCCTCCACTTT. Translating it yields CASSEFSRVNSPLHF.

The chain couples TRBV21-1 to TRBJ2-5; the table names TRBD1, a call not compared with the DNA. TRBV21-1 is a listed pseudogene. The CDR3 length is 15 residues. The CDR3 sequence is CASSTRDNDQETQYF. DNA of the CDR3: TGTGCCAGCAGCACGAGAGACAACGACCAAGAGACCCAGTACTTC.

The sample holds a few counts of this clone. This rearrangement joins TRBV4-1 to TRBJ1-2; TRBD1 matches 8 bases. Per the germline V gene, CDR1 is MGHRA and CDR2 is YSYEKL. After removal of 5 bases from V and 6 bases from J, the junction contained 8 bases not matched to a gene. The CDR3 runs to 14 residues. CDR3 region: CASSNFRGLDGYTF. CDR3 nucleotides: TGCGCCAGCAGCAATTTCAGGGGGCTCGATGGCTACACCTTC.

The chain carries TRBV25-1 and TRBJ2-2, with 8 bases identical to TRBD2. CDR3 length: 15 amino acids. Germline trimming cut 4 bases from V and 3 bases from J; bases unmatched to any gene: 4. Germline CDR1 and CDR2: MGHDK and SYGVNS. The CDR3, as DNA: TGTGCCAGCAGTGCTGGGACTAGTCACACCGGGGAGCTGTTTTTT. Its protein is CASSAGTSHTGELFF. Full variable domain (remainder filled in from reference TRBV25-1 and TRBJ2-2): EADIYQTPRYLVIGTGKKITLECSQTMGHDKMYWYQQDPGMELHLIHYSYGVNSTEKGDLSSESTVSRIRTEHFPLTLESARPSHTSQYLCASSAGTSHTGELFFGEGSRLTVL.

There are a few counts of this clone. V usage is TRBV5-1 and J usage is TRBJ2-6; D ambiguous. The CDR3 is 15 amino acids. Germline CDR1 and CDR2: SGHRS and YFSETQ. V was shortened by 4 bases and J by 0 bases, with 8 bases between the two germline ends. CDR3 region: CASSPEHSGANVLTF. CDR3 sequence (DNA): TGCGCCAGCAGCCCCGAGCACTCTGGGGCCAACGTCCTGACTTTC.

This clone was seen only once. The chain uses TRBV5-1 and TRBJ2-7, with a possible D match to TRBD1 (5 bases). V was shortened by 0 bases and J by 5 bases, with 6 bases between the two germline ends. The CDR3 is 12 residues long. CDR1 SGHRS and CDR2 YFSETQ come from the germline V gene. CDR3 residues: CASSLEGNEQYF. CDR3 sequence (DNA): TGCGCCAGCAGCTTGGAGGGGAACGAGCAGTACTTC.

The CDR3, as DNA: TGTGCCAGCAGAACGGGACAGGGGACAGATACGCAGTATTTT. Translated, it gives CASRTGQGTDTQYF. V gene TRBV6-5 combines with J gene TRBJ2-3; 10 nucleotides agree with TRBD1. From germline, CDR1 is MNHEY and CDR2 SVGAGI. The CDR3 totals 14 residues. The V gene end was trimmed by 6 bases and the J gene end by 3 bases; junction bases not matched to a gene: 3.

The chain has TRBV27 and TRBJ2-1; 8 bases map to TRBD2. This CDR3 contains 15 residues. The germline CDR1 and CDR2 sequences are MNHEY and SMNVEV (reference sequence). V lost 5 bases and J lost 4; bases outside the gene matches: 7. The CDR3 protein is CASSPSGSFYNEQFF. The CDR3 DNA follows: TGTGCCAGCAGTCCTAGCGGGTCTTTTTACAATGAGCAGTTCTTC.